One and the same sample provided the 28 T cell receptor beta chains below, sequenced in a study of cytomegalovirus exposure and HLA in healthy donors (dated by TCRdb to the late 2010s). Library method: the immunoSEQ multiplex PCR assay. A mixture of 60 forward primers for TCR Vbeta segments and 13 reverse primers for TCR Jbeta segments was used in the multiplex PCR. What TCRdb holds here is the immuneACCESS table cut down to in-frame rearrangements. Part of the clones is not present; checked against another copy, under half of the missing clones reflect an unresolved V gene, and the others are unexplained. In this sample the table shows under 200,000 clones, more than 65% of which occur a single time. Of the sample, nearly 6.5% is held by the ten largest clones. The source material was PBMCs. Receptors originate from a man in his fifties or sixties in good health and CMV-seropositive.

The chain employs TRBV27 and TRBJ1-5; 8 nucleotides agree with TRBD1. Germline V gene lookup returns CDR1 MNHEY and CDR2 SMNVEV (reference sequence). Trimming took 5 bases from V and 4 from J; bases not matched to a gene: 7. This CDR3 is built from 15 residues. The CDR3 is CASSPRTGRNQPQHF. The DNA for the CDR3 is TGTGCCAGCAGTCCTCGGACAGGGAGGAATCAGCCCCAGCATTTT.

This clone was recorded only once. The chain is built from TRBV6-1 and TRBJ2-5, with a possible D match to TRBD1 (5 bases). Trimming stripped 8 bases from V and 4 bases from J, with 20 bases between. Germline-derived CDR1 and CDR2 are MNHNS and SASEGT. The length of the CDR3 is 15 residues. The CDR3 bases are TGTGCCAGCCGGTACCGTGACAGTCTACGAGAGACCCAGTACTTC. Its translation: CASRYRDSLRETQYF.

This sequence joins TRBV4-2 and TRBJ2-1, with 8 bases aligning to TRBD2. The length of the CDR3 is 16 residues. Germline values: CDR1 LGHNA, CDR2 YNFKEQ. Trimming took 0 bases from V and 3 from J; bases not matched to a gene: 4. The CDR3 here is CASSQDPGLDYNEQFF. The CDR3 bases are TGTGCCAGCAGCCAAGATCCGGGACTAGACTACAATGAGCAGTTCTTC.

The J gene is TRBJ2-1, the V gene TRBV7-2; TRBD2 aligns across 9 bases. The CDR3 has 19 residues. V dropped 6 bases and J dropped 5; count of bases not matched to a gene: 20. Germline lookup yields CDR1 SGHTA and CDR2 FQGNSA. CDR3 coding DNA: TGTGCCAGCAGGCCTCCGGGACTAGCTGGCCTAGCCAACAACAATGAGCAGTTCTTC. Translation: CASRPPGLAGLANNNEQFF.

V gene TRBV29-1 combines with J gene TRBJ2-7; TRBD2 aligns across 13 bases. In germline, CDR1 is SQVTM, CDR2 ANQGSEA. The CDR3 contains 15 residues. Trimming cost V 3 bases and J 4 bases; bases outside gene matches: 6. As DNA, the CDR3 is TGCAGCGTTGAGAGGACTAGCGGGAGACTATACGAGCAGTACGTC. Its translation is CSVERTSGRLYEQYV.

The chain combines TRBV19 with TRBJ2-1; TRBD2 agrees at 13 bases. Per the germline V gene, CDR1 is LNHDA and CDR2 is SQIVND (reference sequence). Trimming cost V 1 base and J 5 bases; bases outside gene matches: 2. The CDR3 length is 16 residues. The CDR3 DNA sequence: TGTGCCAGTAGTATAGTTGGACTAGCGGGGGACAATGAGCAGTTCTTC. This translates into CASSIVGLAGDNEQFF.

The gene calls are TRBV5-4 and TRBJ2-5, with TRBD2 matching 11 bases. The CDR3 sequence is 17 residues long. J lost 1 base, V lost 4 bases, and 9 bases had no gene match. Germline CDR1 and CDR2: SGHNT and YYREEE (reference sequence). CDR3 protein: CASSLTLLAGVQETQYF. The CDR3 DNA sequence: TGTGCCAGCAGCCTTACACTACTAGCGGGGGTCCAAGAGACCCAGTACTTC.

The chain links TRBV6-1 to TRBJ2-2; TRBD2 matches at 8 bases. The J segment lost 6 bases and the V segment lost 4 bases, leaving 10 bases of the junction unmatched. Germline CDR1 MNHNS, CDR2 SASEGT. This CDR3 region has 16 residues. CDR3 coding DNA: TGTGCCAGCAGTGTCCAGCGGGAGTTGGCGTCCGGGGAGCTGTTTTTT. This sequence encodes CASSVQRELASGELFF.

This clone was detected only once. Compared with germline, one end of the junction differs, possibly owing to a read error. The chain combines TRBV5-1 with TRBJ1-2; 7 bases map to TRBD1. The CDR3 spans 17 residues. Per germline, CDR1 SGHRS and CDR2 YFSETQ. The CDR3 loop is CASSLEPRGGASYVYTF. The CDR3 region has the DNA TGCGCCAGCAGCTTGGAACCCCGAGGGGGCGCAAGCTATGTCTACACCTTC.

This CDR3 is CASSSGQGAWEQYF. Written as DNA, the CDR3 is TGTGCCAGCAGCTCGGGACAGGGGGCGTGGGAGCAGTACTTC. The J gene is TRBJ2-7, the V gene TRBV7-9; 12 bases map to TRBD1. The V gene's germline CDR1 is SEHNR and CDR2 FQNEAQ (reference sequence). The junction had 5 bases not matched to a gene; V was cut back by 4 bases and J by 7 bases. There are 14 residues in the CDR3.

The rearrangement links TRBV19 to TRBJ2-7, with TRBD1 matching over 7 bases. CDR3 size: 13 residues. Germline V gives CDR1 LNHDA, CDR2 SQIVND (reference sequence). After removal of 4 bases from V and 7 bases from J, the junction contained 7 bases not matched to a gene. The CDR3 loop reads CASSRTGLGEQYF. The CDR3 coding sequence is TGTGCCAGTAGTAGGACAGGCTTAGGGGAGCAGTACTTC.

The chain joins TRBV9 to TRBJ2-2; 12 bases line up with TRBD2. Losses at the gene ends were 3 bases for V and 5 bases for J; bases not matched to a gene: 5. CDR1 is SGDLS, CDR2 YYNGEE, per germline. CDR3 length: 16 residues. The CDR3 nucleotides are TGTGCCAGCAGCGAAAGACTAGCGGGAGTTACCGGGGAGCTGTTTTTT. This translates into CASSERLAGVTGELFF.

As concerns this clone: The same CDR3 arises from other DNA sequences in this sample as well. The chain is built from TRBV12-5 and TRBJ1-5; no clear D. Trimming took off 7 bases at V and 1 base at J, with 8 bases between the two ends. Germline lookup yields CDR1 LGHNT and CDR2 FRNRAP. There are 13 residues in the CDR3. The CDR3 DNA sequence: TGTGCTAGTGCCCACACGAGCAATCAGCCCCAGCATTTT. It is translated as CASAHTSNQPQHF.

The chain's CDR3 is CASRGRDRGNYGYTF. The CDR3, as DNA: TGCGCCAGCAGGGGCCGGGACAGGGGAAACTATGGCTACACCTTC. V and J are TRBV5-1 and TRBJ1-2; 10 bases are shared with TRBD1. The CDR3 has 15 amino acids. V lost 5 bases to trimming and J lost 2 bases; unmatched junction nucleotides: 6. The germline V gene encodes CDR1 SGHRS and CDR2 YFSETQ. The whole variable domain, remainder taken from reference TRBV5-1 and TRBJ1-2, is KAGVTQTPRYLIKTRGQQVTLSCSPISGHRSVSWYQQTPGQGLQFLFEYFSETQRNKGNFPGRFSGRQFSNSRSEMNVSTLELGDSALYLCASRGRDRGNYGYTFGSGTRLTVV.

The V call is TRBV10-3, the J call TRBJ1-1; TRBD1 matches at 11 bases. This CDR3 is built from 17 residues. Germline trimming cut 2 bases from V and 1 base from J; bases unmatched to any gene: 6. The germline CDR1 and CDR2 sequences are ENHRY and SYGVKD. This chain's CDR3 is CAISEPGQGAGNTEAFF. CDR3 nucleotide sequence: TGTGCCATCAGTGAGCCTGGACAGGGGGCAGGGAACACTGAAGCTTTCTTT.

CDR3 in amino acids: CASSGRRYTQYF. DNA for the CDR3: TGTGCCAGCAGCGGGAGACGGTATACGCAGTATTTT. V usage is TRBV2 and J usage is TRBJ2-3; D perhaps matches TRBD2 (6 bases). This CDR3 is 12 amino acids long. Trimming pared 6 bases from V and 7 bases from J, leaving 11 bases between. CDR1 is SNHLY, CDR2 FYNNEI, per germline.

The CDR3 loop is CASSLFSYGYTF. Written as DNA, the CDR3 is TGTGCCAGTAGTCTTTTCTCCTATGGCTACACCTTC. The J gene is TRBJ1-2, the V gene TRBV19; no firm D call. The ends were cut back, 5 bases at V and 4 bases at J, with 8 bases in the middle. Germline assignment: CDR1 LNHDA and CDR2 SQIVND (reference sequence). The CDR3 runs to 12 residues.

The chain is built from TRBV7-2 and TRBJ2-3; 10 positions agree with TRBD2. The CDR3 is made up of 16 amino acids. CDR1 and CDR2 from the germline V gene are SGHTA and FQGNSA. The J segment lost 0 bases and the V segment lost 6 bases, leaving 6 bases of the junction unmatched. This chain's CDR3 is CASRNGLAASTDTQYF. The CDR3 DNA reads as TGTGCCAGCAGGAACGGACTAGCGGCTAGCACAGATACGCAGTATTTT.

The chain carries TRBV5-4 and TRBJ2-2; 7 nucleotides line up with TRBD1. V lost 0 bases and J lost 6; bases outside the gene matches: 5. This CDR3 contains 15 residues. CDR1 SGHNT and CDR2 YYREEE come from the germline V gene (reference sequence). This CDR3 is CASSLGQGRAGELFF. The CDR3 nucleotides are TGTGCCAGCAGCTTGGGACAGGGTCGAGCCGGGGAGCTGTTTTTT.

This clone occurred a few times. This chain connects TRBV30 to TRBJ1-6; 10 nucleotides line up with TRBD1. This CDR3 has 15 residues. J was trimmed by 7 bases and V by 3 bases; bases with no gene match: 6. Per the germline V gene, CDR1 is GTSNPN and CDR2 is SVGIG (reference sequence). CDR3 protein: CAWSLLGQGNSPLHF. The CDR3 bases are TGTGCCTGGAGCCTCCTGGGACAGGGGAATTCACCCCTCCACTTT.

This CDR3 is CASSQNRRKAGVESGELFF. CDR3 nucleotide sequence: TGCGCCAGCAGTCAAAATCGCCGAAAAGCGGGGGTTGAGTCCGGGGAGCTGTTTTTT. This chain uses TRBV23-1 with TRBJ2-2; TRBD2 matches at 8 bases. TRBV23-1 is sorted into the ORF group, with uncertain function. The CDR3 has 19 residues. V gave up 2 bases and J gave up 6 bases; unmatched junction bases: 17.

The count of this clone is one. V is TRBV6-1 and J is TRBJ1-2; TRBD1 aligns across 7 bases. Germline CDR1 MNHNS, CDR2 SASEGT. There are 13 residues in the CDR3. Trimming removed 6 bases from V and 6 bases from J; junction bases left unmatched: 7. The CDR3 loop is CASSGRGRDGYTF. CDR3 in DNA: TGTGCCAGCAGCGGGAGGGGGCGCGATGGCTACACCTTC.

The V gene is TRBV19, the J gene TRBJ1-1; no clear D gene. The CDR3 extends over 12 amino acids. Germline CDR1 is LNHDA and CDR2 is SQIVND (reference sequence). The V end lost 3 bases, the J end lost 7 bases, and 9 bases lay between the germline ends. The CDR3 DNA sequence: TGTGCCAGTAGTATCCCGGGTTTTGAAGCTTTCTTT. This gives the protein CASSIPGFEAFF.

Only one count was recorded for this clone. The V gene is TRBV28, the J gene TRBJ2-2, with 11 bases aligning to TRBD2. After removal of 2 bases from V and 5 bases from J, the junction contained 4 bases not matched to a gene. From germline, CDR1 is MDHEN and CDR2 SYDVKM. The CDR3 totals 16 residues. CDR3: CASSLLAGGYTGELFF. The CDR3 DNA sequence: TGTGCCAGCAGTTTACTAGCGGGGGGATATACCGGGGAGCTGTTTTTT.

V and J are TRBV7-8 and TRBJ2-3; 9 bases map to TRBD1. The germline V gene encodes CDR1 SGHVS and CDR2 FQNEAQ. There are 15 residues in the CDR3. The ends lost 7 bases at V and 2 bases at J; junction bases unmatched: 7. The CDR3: CASTERTGDTDTQYF. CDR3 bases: TGTGCCAGCACCGAGAGGACAGGGGACACAGATACGCAGTATTTT.

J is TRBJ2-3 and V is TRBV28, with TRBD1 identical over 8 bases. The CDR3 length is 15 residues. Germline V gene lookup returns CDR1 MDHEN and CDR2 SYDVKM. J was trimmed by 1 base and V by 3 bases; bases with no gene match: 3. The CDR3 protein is CASSFRGRGTDTQYF. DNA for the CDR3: TGTGCCAGCAGTTTCAGGGGGCGAGGCACAGATACGCAGTATTTT.

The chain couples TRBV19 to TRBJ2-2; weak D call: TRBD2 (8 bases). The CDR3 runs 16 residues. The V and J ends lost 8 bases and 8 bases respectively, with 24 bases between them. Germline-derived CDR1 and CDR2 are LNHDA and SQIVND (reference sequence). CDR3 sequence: CASGAQGSGRGGELFF. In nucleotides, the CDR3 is TGTGCCAGTGGGGCACAGGGGAGCGGGAGAGGGGGGGAGCTGTTTTTT.

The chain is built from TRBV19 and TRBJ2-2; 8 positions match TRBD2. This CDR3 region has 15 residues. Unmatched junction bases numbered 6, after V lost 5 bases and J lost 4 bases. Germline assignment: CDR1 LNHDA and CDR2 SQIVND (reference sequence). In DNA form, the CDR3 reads TGTGCCAGTAGTGGCCTCGGGGGGGGCACCGGGGAGCTGTTTTTT. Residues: CASSGLGGGTGELFF.